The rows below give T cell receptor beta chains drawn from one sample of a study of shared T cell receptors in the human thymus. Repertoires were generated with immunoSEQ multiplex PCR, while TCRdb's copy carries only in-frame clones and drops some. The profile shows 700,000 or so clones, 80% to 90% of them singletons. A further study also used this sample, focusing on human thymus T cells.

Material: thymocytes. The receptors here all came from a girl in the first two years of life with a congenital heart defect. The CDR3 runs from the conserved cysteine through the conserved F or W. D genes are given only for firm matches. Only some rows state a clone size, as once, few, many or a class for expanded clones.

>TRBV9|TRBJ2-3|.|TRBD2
TGTGCCAGCAGGGGGGGGGTAAGCACAGATACGCAGTATTTT
CASRGGVSTDTQYF
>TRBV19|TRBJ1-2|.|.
TGTGCCAGTAGCCCCACCGCCAGGCTCCTCTATGGCTACACCTTC
CASSPTARLLYGYTF
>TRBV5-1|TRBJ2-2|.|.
TGCGCCAGCAGCTTGGGGACTCTTTCGAACACCGGGGAGCTGTTTTTT
CASSLGTLSNTGELFF
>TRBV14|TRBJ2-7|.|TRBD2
TGTGCCAGCAGCCAAGATGGAATAGCGGGGGGGCCAGGAATCGACGAGCAGTACTTC
CASSQDGIAGGPGIDEQYF
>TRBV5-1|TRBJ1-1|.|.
TGCGCCAGCAGCCTAGGGGGGGGGAACACTGAAGCTTTCTTT
CASSLGGGNTEAFF
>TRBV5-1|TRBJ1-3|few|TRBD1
TGCGCCAGCAGCCCCGGGGACAGGGGGTTTGGAAACACCATATATTTT
CASSPGDRGFGNTIYF
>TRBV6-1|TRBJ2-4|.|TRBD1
TGTGCCAGCAGTGAAGGCGGCAGGGGGCGTTTCTTGGACATTCAGTACTTC
CASSEGGRGRFLDIQYF
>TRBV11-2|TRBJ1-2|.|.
TGTGCCAGCAGCTTTCCCAGGACAGACTATGGCTACACCTTC
CASSFPRTDYGYTF
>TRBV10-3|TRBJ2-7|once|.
TGTGCCATCAGTGCAGACTCACAAGGCGAGCAGTACTTC
CAISADSQGEQYF
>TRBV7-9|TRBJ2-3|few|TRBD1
TGTGCCAGCAGCCTGGCGACAGGGGGTTGCACAGATACGCAGTATTTT
CASSLATGGCTDTQYF
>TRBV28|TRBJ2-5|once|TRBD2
TGTGCCAGCAGTTCCTGGACTAGCGGGAGCTTCTGGACCCAGTACTTC
CASSSWTSGSFWTQYF
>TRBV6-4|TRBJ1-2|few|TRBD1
TGTGCCAGCAGTGAAGAGGAGAAGGGGCAGGGGGCGCTGGCCATACATGGCTACACCTTC
CASSEEEKGQGALAIHGYTF
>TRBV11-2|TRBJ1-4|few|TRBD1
TGTGCCAGCAGCTTAGAGGGGACAGACAGGGGGAAGGATAATGAAAAACTGTTTTTT
CASSLEGTDRGKDNEKLFF
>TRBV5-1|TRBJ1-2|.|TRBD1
TGCGCCAGCAGTTTGTTCACGACAGGGTTCAACTATGGCTACACCTTC
CASSLFTTGFNYGYTF
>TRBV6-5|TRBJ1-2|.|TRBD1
TGTGCCAGCACATCCCAGGGGGGCAGGGGTGGCTACACCTTC
CASTSQGGRGGYTF
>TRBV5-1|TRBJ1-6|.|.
TGCGCCAGCAGCATAACCAGCTCCTATAATTCACCCCTCCACTTT
CASSITSSYNSPLHF
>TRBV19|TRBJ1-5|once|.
TGTGCCAGTGCCCAGATGGGCAATCAGCCCCAGCATTTT
CASAQMGNQPQHF
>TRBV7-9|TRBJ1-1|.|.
TGTGCCAGCAGCTTCCCCTCCTCGGACAGTGGGCTAGACACTGAAGCTTTCTTT
CASSFPSSDSGLDTEAFF
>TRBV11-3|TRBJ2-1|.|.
TGTGCCAGCAGCTTACTGGGAGTGGAAGCAGACAATGAGCAGTTCTTC
CASSLLGVEADNEQFF
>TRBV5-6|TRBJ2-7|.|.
TGTGCCAGCAGCTTGGTAGCGTCCTCCTACGAGCAGTACTTC
CASSLVASSYEQYF
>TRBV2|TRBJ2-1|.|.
TGTGCCAGCAGTGACCCGGGGAGGGGGTCGAATGAGCAGTTCTTC
CASSDPGRGSNEQFF
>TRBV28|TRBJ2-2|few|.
TGTGCCACCACCTCGAGGGCGCAGATCACCGGGGAGCTGTTTTTT
CATTSRAQITGELFF
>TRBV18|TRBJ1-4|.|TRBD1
TGTGCCAGCTCACCGCCAGGGGGTTTTAATGAAAAACTGTTTTTT
CASSPPGGFNEKLFF